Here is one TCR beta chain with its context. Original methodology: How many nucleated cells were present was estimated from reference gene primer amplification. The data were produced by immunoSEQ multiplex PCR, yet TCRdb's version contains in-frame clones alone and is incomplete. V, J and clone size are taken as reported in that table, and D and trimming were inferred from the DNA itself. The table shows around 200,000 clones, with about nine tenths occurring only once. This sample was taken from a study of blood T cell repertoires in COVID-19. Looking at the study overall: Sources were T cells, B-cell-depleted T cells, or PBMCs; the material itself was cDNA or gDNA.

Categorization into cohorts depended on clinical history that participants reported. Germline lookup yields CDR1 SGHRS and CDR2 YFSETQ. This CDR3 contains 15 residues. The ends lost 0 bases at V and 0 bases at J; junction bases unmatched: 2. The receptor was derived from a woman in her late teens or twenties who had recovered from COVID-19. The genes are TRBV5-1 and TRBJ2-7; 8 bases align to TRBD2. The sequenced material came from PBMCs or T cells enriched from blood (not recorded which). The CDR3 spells CASSLVAGSSYEQYF. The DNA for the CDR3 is TGCGCCAGCAGCTTGGTAGCGGGGAGCTCCTACGAGCAGTACTTC.